Shown below are 19 T cell receptor beta chains from a single sample sequenced in a study of cytomegalovirus exposure and HLA in healthy donors (dated by TCRdb to the late 2010s). Library method: the immunoSEQ multiplex PCR assay. The multiplex PCR relied on a mix of 60 forward primers for TCR Vbeta segments and 13 reverse primers for TCR Jbeta segments. TCRdb carries this immuneACCESS record with in-frame sequences only. Its versions omit some clonotypes, under half of them owing to an unresolved V gene in the studies checked, with the rest unexplained. The sample data list about 200,000 clones, and roughly 84% of these were observed just once. Clones ranked in the top ten supply 1.4% of the sample. Sequencing was carried out using PBMCs. These receptors all come from a girl between 5 and 17 years old in good health and CMV-seronegative.

V and J are TRBV21-1 and TRBJ2-5; TRBD1 is the table's D call and was not checked against the DNA. TRBV21-1 is deemed a pseudogene. The CDR3 is made up of 13 amino acids. CDR3 nucleotide sequence: TGTGCCAGCAGCAAAGCGGGACAGGGGACCGTTTACTTC. Translated: CASSKAGQGTVYF.

This clone has just a few counts. The chain combines TRBV7-9 with TRBJ1-4; the D is unclear. The germline V and J ends were trimmed by 3 bases and 0 bases, with 8 bases remaining between them. Per the germline V gene, CDR1 is SEHNR and CDR2 is FQNEAQ (reference sequence). This CDR3 spans 15 amino acids. CDR3 bases: TGTGCCAGCAGCTTCTCGGGAGCAACTAATGAAAAACTGTTTTTT. This gives the protein CASSFSGATNEKLFF.

The chain is built from TRBV28 and TRBJ1-2; D perhaps matches TRBD1 (6 bases). The V end lost 4 bases, the J end lost 2 bases, and 17 bases lay between the germline ends. Germline CDR1 MDHEN, CDR2 SYDVKM. The CDR3 sequence is 16 residues long. The CDR3 DNA follows: TGTGCCAGCAGTTCGGGAGGGAGGGGGAGGAACTATGGCTACACCTTC. It specifies CASSSGGRGRNYGYTF.

There are a few counts of this clone. V usage is TRBV2 and J usage is TRBJ1-4; TRBD1 agrees at 7 bases. Germline CDR1 is SNHLY and CDR2 is FYNNEI. This CDR3 has 15 amino acids. Trimming cost V 7 bases and J 0 bases; bases outside gene matches: 5. The CDR3 protein is CASTVTGATNEKLFF. The CDR3 region has the DNA TGTGCCAGCACCGTCACAGGGGCAACTAATGAAAAACTGTTTTTT.

The chain recombines TRBV12-2 with TRBJ2-1; the table's TRBD1 call for D was not verified on the DNA. TRBV12-2 is given as a pseudogene. The CDR3 length is 16 residues. CDR3: CASRPTGQVKVNEQFF. The CDR3 DNA reads as TGTGCAAGTCGCCCCACGGGACAGGTAAAAGTCAATGAGCAGTTCTTC.

This clone has just a few counts. The rearrangement links TRBV6-6 to TRBJ1-6, with D unresolved. V was cut by 5 bases and J by 0 bases, with 8 bases left in between. This CDR3 region has 15 residues. Germline loops: CDR1 MNHNY, CDR2 SVGAGI (reference sequence). CDR3 nucleotide sequence: TGTGCCAGCAGTCTTGAGAGCTCCTATAATTCACCCCTCCACTTT. Translating it yields CASSLESSYNSPLHF.

V and J are TRBV6-1 and TRBJ2-7, with D perhaps matching TRBD1 (6 bases). Trimming removed 11 bases from V and 4 bases from J, with 18 bases in between. CDR1 is MNHNS, CDR2 SASEGT, per germline. The CDR3 contains 13 residues. The CDR3 DNA reads TGTGCCTGTGTGGGACAAGGAGGTTACGAGCAGTACTTC. Translation gives CACVGQGGYEQYF.

The CDR3 is CASSTPGGFSYGYTF. CDR3 sequence (DNA): TGTGCCAGCAGTACCCCGGGGGGATTTTCATATGGCTACACCTTC. This chain joins TRBV13 and TRBJ1-2; D is perhaps TRBD1 (5 bases). This CDR3 comprises 15 residues. Per the germline V gene, CDR1 is PRHDT and CDR2 is FYEKMQ (reference sequence). V was clipped by 6 bases and J by 5 bases, with 19 bases between them.

The chain is built from TRBV28 and TRBJ1-1, with D perhaps TRBD1 (5 bases). Trimming shortened V by 5 bases and J by 5 bases, and 27 bases separated the two germline ends. Germline lookup yields CDR1 MDHEN and CDR2 SYDVKM. The CDR3 runs 18 residues. The CDR3 loop reads CASSRFTGIGVSNTEAFF. In DNA form, the CDR3 reads TGTGCCAGCAGTCGATTTACAGGAATTGGAGTTTCGAATACTGAAGCTTTCTTT.

The chain employs TRBV6-1 and TRBJ1-2; 7 bases agree with TRBD1. The germline V gene has CDR1 MNHNS and CDR2 SASEGT. V gave up 6 bases and J gave up 5 bases; unmatched junction bases: 9. The CDR3 is made up of 14 amino acids. The chain's CDR3 is CASRQRQGPYGYTF. As DNA, the CDR3 is TGTGCCAGCAGGCAGAGACAGGGACCTTATGGCTACACCTTC.

The chain couples TRBV18 to TRBJ1-1; no clear D. Looked up from germline, CDR1 is KGHSH and CDR2 is LQKENI. Trimming left V 2 bases short and J 1 base short, with 17 bases between. This CDR3 is 17 amino acids long. The CDR3 DNA follows: TGTGCCAGCTCACCATTACCCCCACAGCGGACGAACACTGAAGCTTTCTTT. Translating gives CASSPLPPQRTNTEAFF.

The chain uses TRBV6-5 and TRBJ2-7; 7 bases are a match to TRBD1. The J segment lost 6 bases and the V segment lost 6 bases, leaving 11 bases of the junction unmatched. This CDR3 has 14 residues. Germline V gene data show CDR1 as MNHEY and CDR2 as SVGAGI. CDR3 nucleotides: TGTGCCAGCAGACTATACAGGGGAATGTCCGAGCAGTACTTC. Amino acid sequence: CASRLYRGMSEQYF.

The genes are TRBV9 and TRBJ1-2, with D unresolved. Trimming cost V 1 base and J 7 bases, with 11 bases left between them. Looked up from germline, CDR1 is SGDLS and CDR2 is YYNGEE. The CDR3 runs to 13 residues. The CDR3 DNA sequence: TGTGCCAGCAGCGTATCTGTAAGCGGTGGCTACACCTTC. Its protein product is CASSVSVSGGYTF.

The chain joins TRBV30 to TRBJ1-5; 10 positions match TRBD1. Germline-derived CDR1 and CDR2 are GTSNPN and SVGIG (reference sequence). The CDR3 spans 15 residues. V lost 5 bases to trimming and J lost 5 bases; unmatched junction nucleotides: 9. The CDR3 loop reads CAWGQGVSSDQPQHF. CDR3 DNA sequence: TGTGCCTGGGGACAGGGGGTTAGCTCGGATCAGCCCCAGCATTTT.

This chain links TRBV19 with TRBJ1-5; TRBD1 might be the D (5 bases). Germline V lookup: CDR1 LNHDA, CDR2 SQIVND (reference sequence). V was clipped by 9 bases and J by 5 bases, with 11 bases between them. This CDR3 is built from 12 residues. DNA for the CDR3: TGTGCCAGGCCCAGCAGGGATCAGCCCCAGCATTTT. This gives the protein CARPSRDQPQHF.

The chain couples TRBV27 to TRBJ2-1; D possibly corresponds to TRBD1 (5 bases). This CDR3 region has 11 residues. V was cut by 5 bases and J by 10 bases, with 9 bases left in between. CDR1 and CDR2 (germline): MNHEY, SMNVEV (reference sequence). CDR3 region: CASSRHREQFF. The CDR3 bases are TGTGCCAGCAGTCGACACAGGGAGCAGTTCTTC.

V usage is TRBV11-2 and J usage is TRBJ1-4, with 7 bases fitting TRBD1. V was pared by 7 bases and J by 5 bases, with 13 bases of the junction left unmatched. The CDR3 is 16 residues long. Germline V gene lookup returns CDR1 SGHAT and CDR2 FQNNGV. CDR3 in amino acids: CASTLHRGTLNEKLFF. CDR3 bases: TGTGCCAGCACGCTACACAGGGGCACGTTAAATGAAAAACTGTTTTTT.

V and J are TRBV5-4 and TRBJ1-5, with D hard to call. Looked up from germline, CDR1 is SGHNT and CDR2 is YYREEE (reference sequence). The CDR3 spans 14 residues. V lost 0 bases to trimming and J lost 3 bases, with 7 bases between them. Written as DNA, the CDR3 is TGTGCCAGCAGCTTGGGCGGAACCAATCAGCCCCAGCATTTT. It encodes CASSLGGTNQPQHF. The whole variable domain, remainder taken from reference TRBV5-4 and TRBJ1-5, is ETGVTQSPTHLIKTRGQQVTLRCSSQSGHNTVSWYQQALGQGPQFIFQYYREEENGRGNFPPRFSGLQFPNYSSELNVNALELDDSALYLCASSLGGTNQPQHFGDGTRLSIL.

J is TRBJ2-1 and V is TRBV28, with D perhaps TRBD2 (5 bases). The V gene lost 2 bases and the J gene lost 6 bases, with 14 bases spanning the gap. CDR1 and CDR2 from the germline V gene are MDHEN and SYDVKM. The CDR3 has 15 amino acids. The CDR3 DNA sequence: TGTGCCAGCAGTTTACCGGCTAGCCTGGGCAATGAGCAGTTCTTC. Translating gives CASSLPASLGNEQFF.